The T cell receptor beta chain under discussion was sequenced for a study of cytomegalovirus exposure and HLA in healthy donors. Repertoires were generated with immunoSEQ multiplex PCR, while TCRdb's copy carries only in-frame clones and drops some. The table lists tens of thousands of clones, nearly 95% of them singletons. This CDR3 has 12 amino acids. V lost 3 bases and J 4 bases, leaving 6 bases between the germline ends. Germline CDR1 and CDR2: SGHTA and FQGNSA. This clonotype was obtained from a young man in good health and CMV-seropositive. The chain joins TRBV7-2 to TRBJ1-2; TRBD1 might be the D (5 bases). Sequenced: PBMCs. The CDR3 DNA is TGTGCCAGCAGCTTTCAGGGCTATGGCTACACCTTC. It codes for CASSFQGYGYTF.